This paragraph reports one TCR beta chain. Its matching antigen is unknown. This sample was included in a study of cytotoxic CD8 clonotypes in ibrutinib-treated CLL. Findings and limits, study-wide: Patients showed higher baseline clonality than age-matched healthy donors, and it tracked circulating CD8+ T-cell counts. Sustained-remission and progressing patients' sampling times differed.

Produced via immunoSEQ multiplex PCR; TCRdb's table is partial and in-frame only. The profile shows some 350,000 clones, roughly 70% of them singletons. Trimming left V 1 base short and J 4 bases short, with 14 bases between. The CDR3 runs to 16 residues. Germline V gene data show CDR1 as LGHNA and CDR2 as YSLEER. The TCR sequence derives from a human donor with chronic lymphocytic leukemia. Material: PBMCs, obtained after 36 months of ibrutinib treatment. The V call is TRBV4-3, the J call TRBJ2-1; no definite D call. DNA of the CDR3: TGCGCCAGCAGCCAAGGTGGTAGGTTGGGGTACAATGAGCAGTTCTTC. This gives the protein CASSQGGRLGYNEQFF.